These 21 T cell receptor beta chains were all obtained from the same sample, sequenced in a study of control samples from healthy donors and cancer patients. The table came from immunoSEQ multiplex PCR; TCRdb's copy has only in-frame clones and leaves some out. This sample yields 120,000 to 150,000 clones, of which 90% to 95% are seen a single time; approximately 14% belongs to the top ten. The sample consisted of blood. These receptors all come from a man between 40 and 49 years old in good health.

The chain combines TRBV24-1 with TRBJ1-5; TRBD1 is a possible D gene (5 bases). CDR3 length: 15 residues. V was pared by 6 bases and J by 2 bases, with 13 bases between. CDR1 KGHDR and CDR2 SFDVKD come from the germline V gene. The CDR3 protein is CATSSGRGGNQPQHF. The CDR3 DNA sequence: TGTGCCACCAGTTCCGGGAGGGGTGGCAATCAGCCCCAGCATTTT.

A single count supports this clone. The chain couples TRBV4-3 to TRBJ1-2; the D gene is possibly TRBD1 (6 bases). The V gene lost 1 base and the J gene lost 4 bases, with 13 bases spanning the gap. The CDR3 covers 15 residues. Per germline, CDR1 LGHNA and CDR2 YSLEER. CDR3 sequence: CASSQARGRGYGYTF. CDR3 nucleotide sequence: TGCGCCAGCAGCCAAGCCCGGGGGCGCGGCTATGGCTACACCTTC.

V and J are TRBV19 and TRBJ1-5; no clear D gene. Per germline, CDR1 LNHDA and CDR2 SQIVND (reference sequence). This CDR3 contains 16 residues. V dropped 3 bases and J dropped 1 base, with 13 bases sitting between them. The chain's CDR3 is CASSISPGGSNQPQHF. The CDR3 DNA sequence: TGTGCCAGTAGTATTTCCCCTGGCGGGAGCAATCAGCCCCAGCATTTT.

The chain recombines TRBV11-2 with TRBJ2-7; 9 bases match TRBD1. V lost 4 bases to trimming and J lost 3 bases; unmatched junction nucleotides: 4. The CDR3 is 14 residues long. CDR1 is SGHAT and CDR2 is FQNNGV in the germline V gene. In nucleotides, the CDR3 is TGTGCCAGCAGCTGGGGACAGGGTAGCTACGAGCAGTACTTC. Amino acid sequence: CASSWGQGSYEQYF.

The DNA for the CDR3 is TGTGCCAGCTCACCACCGAACAGGCCCTACTCTGGAAACACCATATATTTT. Protein product: CASSPPNRPYSGNTIYF. The chain uses TRBV18 and TRBJ1-3; D might be TRBD1 (5 bases). CDR1 is KGHSH and CDR2 is LQKENI in the germline V gene. The CDR3 spans 17 residues. Trimming shortened V by 0 bases and J by 0 bases, and 12 bases separated the two germline ends.

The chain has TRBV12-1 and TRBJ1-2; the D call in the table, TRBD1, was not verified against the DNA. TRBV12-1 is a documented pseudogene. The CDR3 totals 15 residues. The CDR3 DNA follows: TGTGCCAGCAGCTTTGATCAGGGGCAATACTATGGCTACACCTTC. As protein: CASSFDQGQYYGYTF.

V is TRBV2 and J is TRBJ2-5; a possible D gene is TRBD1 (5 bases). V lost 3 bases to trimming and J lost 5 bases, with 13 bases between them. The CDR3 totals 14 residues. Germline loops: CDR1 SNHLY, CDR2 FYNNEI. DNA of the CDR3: TGTGCCAGCAGTGAGGCAGGGTACAGGGAGACCCAGTACTTC. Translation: CASSEAGYRETQYF.

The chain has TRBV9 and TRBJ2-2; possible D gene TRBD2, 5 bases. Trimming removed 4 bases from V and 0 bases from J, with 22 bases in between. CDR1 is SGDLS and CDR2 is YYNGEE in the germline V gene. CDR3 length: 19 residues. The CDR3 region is CASSPTYPLGFANTGELFF. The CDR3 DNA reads TGTGCCAGCAGCCCCACCTATCCACTAGGATTCGCGAACACCGGGGAGCTGTTTTTT.

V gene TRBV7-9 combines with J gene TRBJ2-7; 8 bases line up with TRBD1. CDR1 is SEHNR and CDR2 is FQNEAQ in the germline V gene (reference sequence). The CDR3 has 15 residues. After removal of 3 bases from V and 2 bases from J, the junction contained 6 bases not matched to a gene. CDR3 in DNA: TGTGCCAGCAGCTTGACCGGGACAGGAACCTACGAGCAGTACTTC. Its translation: CASSLTGTGTYEQYF.

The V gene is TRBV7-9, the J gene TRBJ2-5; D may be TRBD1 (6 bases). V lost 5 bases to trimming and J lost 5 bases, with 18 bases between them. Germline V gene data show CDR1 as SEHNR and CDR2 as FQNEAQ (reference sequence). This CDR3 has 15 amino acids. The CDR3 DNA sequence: TGTGCCAGCAGCCCCAGAGGGGGAGAGGGGGAGACCCAGTACTTC. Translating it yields CASSPRGGEGETQYF.

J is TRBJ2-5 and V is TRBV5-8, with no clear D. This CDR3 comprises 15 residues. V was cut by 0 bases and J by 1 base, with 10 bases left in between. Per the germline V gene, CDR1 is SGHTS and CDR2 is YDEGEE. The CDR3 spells CASSLEGQSQETQYF. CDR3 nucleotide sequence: TGTGCCAGCAGCTTGGAAGGGCAGAGCCAAGAGACCCAGTACTTC.

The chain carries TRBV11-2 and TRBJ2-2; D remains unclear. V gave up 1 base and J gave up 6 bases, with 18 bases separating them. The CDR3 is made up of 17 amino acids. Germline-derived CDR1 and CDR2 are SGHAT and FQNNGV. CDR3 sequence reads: CASSLVLVGLAAGELFF. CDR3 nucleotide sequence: TGTGCCAGCAGCTTAGTTTTGGTTGGCCTCGCGGCCGGGGAGCTGTTTTTT.

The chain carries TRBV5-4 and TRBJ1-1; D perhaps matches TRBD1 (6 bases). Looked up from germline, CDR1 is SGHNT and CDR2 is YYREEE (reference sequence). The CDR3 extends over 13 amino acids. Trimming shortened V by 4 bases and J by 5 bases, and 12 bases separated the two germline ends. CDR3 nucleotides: TGTGCCAGCAGCCCAAAGAGGGGGACTGAAGCTTTCTTT. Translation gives CASSPKRGTEAFF.

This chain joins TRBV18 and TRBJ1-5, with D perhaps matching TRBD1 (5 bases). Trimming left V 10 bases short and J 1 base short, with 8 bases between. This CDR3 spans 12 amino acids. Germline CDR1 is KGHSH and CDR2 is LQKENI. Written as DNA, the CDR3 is TGTGCCACGGGGGTAAGCAATCAGCCCCAGCATTTT. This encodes CATGVSNQPQHF.

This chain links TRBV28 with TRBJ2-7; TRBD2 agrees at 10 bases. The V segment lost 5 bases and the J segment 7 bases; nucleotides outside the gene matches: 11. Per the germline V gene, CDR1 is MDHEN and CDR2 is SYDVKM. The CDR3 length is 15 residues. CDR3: CASSTLAGAGGEQYF. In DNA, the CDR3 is TGTGCCAGCAGTACCTTAGCGGGAGCGGGGGGGGAGCAGTACTTC.

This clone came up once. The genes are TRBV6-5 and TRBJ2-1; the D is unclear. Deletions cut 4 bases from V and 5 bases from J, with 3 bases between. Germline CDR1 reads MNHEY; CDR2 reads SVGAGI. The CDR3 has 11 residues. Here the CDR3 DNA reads TGTGCCAGCAGTTCTAACAATGAGCAGTTCTTC. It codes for CASSSNNEQFF.

The CDR3 DNA sequence: TGTGCCAGCAGCCAGGAAGGACAGGGGACTTCCTACGAGCAGTACTTC. Its protein is CASSQEGQGTSYEQYF. This chain links TRBV9 with TRBJ2-7; TRBD1 aligns across 9 bases. V lost 4 bases to trimming and J lost 1 base; unmatched junction nucleotides: 9. The CDR3 runs to 16 residues. Looked up from germline, CDR1 is SGDLS and CDR2 is YYNGEE.

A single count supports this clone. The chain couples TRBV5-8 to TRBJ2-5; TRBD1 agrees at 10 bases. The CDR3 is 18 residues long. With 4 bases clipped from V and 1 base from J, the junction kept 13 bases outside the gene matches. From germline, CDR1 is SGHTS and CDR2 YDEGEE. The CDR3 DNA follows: TGTGCCAGCAGCAATTACCGGGACAGGGGAGCCCCCCAAGAGACCCAGTACTTC. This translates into CASSNYRDRGAPQETQYF.

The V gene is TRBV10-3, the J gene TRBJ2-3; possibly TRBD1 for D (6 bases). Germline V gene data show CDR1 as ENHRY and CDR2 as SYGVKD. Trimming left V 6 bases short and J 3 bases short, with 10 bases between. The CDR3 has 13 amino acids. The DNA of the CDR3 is TGTGCCATCAGCGAACAGGGAACAGATACGCAGTATTTT. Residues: CAISEQGTDTQYF.

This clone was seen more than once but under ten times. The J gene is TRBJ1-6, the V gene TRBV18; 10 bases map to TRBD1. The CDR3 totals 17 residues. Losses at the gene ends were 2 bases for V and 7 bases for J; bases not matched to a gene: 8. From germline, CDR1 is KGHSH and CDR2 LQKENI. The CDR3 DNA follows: TGTGCCAGCTCACCAGTAAAGCCGGGACAGGGGAATTCACCCCTCCACTTT. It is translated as CASSPVKPGQGNSPLHF.

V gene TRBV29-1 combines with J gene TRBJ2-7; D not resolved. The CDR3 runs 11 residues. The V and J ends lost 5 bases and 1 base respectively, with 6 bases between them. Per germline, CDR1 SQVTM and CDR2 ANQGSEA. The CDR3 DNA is TGCAGCGTTAGCGAGTCCTACGAGCAGTACTTC. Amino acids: CSVSESYEQYF.